These 23 T cell receptor beta chains were all obtained from the same sample, sequenced in a study of vaccination effects on CD4 cells after COVID-19. Sequencing followed a ViraFEST assay step that expanded antigen-specific CD4+ T cells with viral peptide pools. When around 10 days of culture had elapsed, CD4+ T cells were isolated. BNT162b2 vaccine or mRNA-1273 vaccine was given to participants in two doses. TCRdb's copy holds only in-frame clones and misses some; the assay was immunoSEQ multiplex PCR. The table has roughly 71,000 clones, about 80% seen once. These receptors are not linked to any known antigen. The input for sequencing was CD4+ T cells from PBMCs cultured with HCoV-OC43 spike peptides, taken after COVID-19 vaccination. Regarding subset: HCoV-OC43 spike overlapping peptide pool stimulation. The receptors stem from a human donor who received a COVID-19 vaccine.

The gene calls are TRBV6-2 or TRBV6-3 and TRBJ2-5, with unresolved D. V lost 2 bases, J lost 8 bases, and 6 bases lay in between. This CDR3 is built from 11 residues. CDR1 and CDR2 from the germline V gene are MNHEY and SVGEGT. CDR3 coding DNA: TGTGCCAGCAGTTACGGAGCTACCCAGTACTTC. The encoded protein is CASSYGATQYF.

V and J are TRBV19 and TRBJ2-4, with TRBD2 identical over 7 bases. The germline gives CDR1 LNHDA, CDR2 SQIVND (reference sequence). This CDR3 has 14 amino acids. Trimming removed 6 bases from V and 3 bases from J; junction bases left unmatched: 5. The CDR3 coding sequence is TGTGCCAGTAGCAACGGGGGGAGCAAAAACATTCAGTACTTC. Translated, it gives CASSNGGSKNIQYF.

A few counts support this clone. This chain joins TRBV11-1 and TRBJ1-6; perhaps TRBD1 as D (6 bases). Trimming took 6 bases from V and 2 from J, leaving 11 bases between them. Per the germline V gene, CDR1 is SGHAT and CDR2 is FQDESV (reference sequence). This CDR3 region has 15 residues. The CDR3 region has the DNA TGTGCCAGCAGACGTCGGGACACCTATAATTCACCCCTCCACTTT. It specifies CASRRRDTYNSPLHF.

The chain is built from TRBV19 and TRBJ1-5; the D is unclear. Germline values: CDR1 LNHDA, CDR2 SQIVND (reference sequence). This CDR3 has 13 amino acids. V was shortened by 1 base and J by 7 bases, with 8 bases between the two germline ends. The CDR3 protein is CASSIGVRQPQHF. The DNA for the CDR3 is TGTGCCAGTAGTATAGGGGTTAGGCAGCCCCAGCATTTT.

This clone was detected only a few times. V gene TRBV18 combines with J gene TRBJ1-4, with D possibly matching TRBD1 (6 bases). V gave up 3 bases and J gave up 8 bases, with 13 bases separating them. The germline V gene encodes CDR1 KGHSH and CDR2 LQKENI. This CDR3 comprises 14 residues. CDR3 bases: TGTGCCAGCTCACCTGGGGGCGAGCGAGAAAAACTGTTTTTT. Its translation: CASSPGGEREKLFF.

The rearrangement uses TRBV6-6 and TRBJ2-1; D is perhaps TRBD1 or TRBD2 (6 bases each). The V gene's germline CDR1 is MNHNY and CDR2 SVGAGI (reference sequence). V gave up 8 bases and J gave up 3 bases, with 14 bases separating them. There are 14 residues in the CDR3. This CDR3 is CASGNGGLYNEQFF. The CDR3 DNA follows: TGTGCCAGCGGGAACGGGGGCCTCTACAATGAGCAGTTCTTC.

V and J are TRBV7-3 and TRBJ2-2; 10 nucleotides line up with TRBD1. The V gene's germline CDR1 is SGHTA and CDR2 FQGTGA. The CDR3 is 16 amino acids. With 4 bases clipped from V and 5 bases from J, the junction kept 7 bases outside the gene matches. Here the CDR3 reads CASSSSGQGNTGELFF. CDR3 coding DNA: TGTGCCAGCAGCTCCTCGGGACAGGGGAATACCGGGGAGCTGTTTTTT.

V is TRBV10-1 and J is TRBJ2-3; 14 bases map to TRBD2. The V and J ends lost 10 bases and 2 bases, in that order; junction bases with no gene match: 5. The CDR3 runs 15 residues. Germline CDR1 is WNHNN and CDR2 is SYGVQD (reference sequence). Here the CDR3 reads CATGTSGGITDTQYF. Here the CDR3 DNA reads TGCGCCACCGGGACTAGCGGGGGCATCACAGATACGCAGTATTTT.

This chain connects TRBV15 to TRBJ2-2; D is unclear. Looked up from germline, CDR1 is LNHNV and CDR2 is YYDKDF (reference sequence). Trimming shortened V by 4 bases and J by 4 bases, and 7 bases separated the two germline ends. The CDR3 extends over 13 amino acids. The CDR3 loop is CATSMDSTGELFF. CDR3 coding DNA: TGTGCCACCAGCATGGATTCCACCGGGGAGCTGTTTTTT.

CDR3 sequence: CASSTGTGYTGELFF. Here the CDR3 DNA reads TGTGCCAGCTCTACCGGGACAGGGTACACCGGGGAGCTGTTTTTT. This rearrangement joins TRBV18 to TRBJ2-2, with 9 bases matching TRBD1. This CDR3 region has 15 residues. The J segment lost 3 bases and the V segment lost 6 bases, leaving 5 bases of the junction unmatched. Germline V CDR1 and CDR2: KGHSH, LQKENI.

The V call is TRBV3-1 (or the pseudogene TRBV3-2), the J call TRBJ2-3; TRBD2 aligns across 14 bases. J lost 2 bases, V lost 3 bases, and 7 bases had no gene match. CDR1 is LGHDT, CDR2 YNNKEL, per germline (reference sequence). The CDR3 extends over 18 amino acids. DNA of the CDR3: TGTGCCAGCAGCCACCGGACTAGCGGGGGGCAGTACACAGATACGCAGTATTTT. This translates into CASSHRTSGGQYTDTQYF.

The gene calls are TRBV11-2 and TRBJ1-5; D might be TRBD1 (5 bases). The germline gives CDR1 SGHAT, CDR2 FQNNGV. This CDR3 region has 15 residues. V was trimmed by 6 bases and J by 0 bases, leaving 12 bases between them. The CDR3 region is CASSLTGDSNQPQHF. The DNA for the CDR3 is TGTGCCAGCAGTCTTACGGGGGATAGCAATCAGCCCCAGCATTTT.

The rearrangement uses TRBV6-1 and TRBJ1-5; a possible D gene is TRBD1 (6 bases). Germline V gene sequence: CDR1 MNHNS, CDR2 SASEGT. V was cut by 3 bases and J by 0 bases, with 18 bases left in between. This CDR3 has 18 residues. CDR3 coding DNA: TGTGCCAGCAGTGAGGAGGGTTGGGGGGCATATAGCAATCAGCCCCAGCATTTT. Residues: CASSEEGWGAYSNQPQHF.

The V and J genes are TRBV5-4 and TRBJ1-1; a possible D gene is TRBD1 (5 bases). The CDR3 is 15 amino acids. Deletions cut 0 bases from V and 5 bases from J, with 14 bases between. Germline values: CDR1 SGHNT, CDR2 YYREEE (reference sequence). This chain's CDR3 is CASSLVGGEGTEAFF. CDR3 in DNA: TGTGCCAGCAGCTTGGTCGGGGGAGAGGGGACTGAAGCTTTCTTT.

The count of this clone is one. This chain connects TRBV10-2 to TRBJ1-2; D may be TRBD1 (6 bases). Between the trimmed V and J ends, which lost 5 bases and 1 base, there was a span of 8 bases. The CDR3 length is 13 residues. Germline V gene sequence: CDR1 WSHSY, CDR2 SAAADI. The CDR3 reads CASSTGNNYGYTF. The CDR3, as DNA: TGCGCCAGCAGTACAGGGAATAACTATGGCTACACCTTC.

The V call is TRBV5-1, the J call TRBJ1-3, with unresolved D. This CDR3 is built from 16 residues. V was shortened by 5 bases and J by 2 bases, with 17 bases between the two germline ends. Germline values: CDR1 SGHRS, CDR2 YFSETQ. The CDR3 DNA reads TGCGCCAGCAGGGGCGGCAGCCATGTAACTGGAAACACCATATATTTT. Protein: CASRGGSHVTGNTIYF.

The CDR3 DNA sequence: TGCAGTGCTAGACCGGGGGATACGCAGTATTTT. This codes for CSARPGDTQYF. This chain connects TRBV20-1 to TRBJ2-3; possible D gene TRBD2, 5 bases. The CDR3 consists of 11 residues. V was shortened by 2 bases and J by 6 bases, with 6 bases between the two germline ends. CDR1 is DFQATT and CDR2 is SNEGSKA in the germline V gene (reference sequence).

This clone was seen only a few times. For the CDR3, the DNA is TGTGCCAGCATCATCGGGCACAATGAGCAGTTCTTC. Its protein product is CASIIGHNEQFF. This chain uses TRBV6-5 with TRBJ2-1; D is undetermined. The CDR3 has 12 amino acids. Germline loops: CDR1 MNHEY, CDR2 SVGAGI. V lost 7 bases, J lost 5 bases, and 9 bases lay in between.

This clone was recorded only once. CDR3 nucleotide sequence: TGTGCCAGCAGCTACACAGGGAGCCCCCAAGAGACCCAGTACTTC. Translated, it gives CASSYTGSPQETQYF. V gene TRBV7-9 combines with J gene TRBJ2-5, with a weak D call TRBD1 (6 bases). The CDR3 spans 15 residues. The V gene's germline CDR1 is SEHNR and CDR2 FQNEAQ (reference sequence). The V gene lost 4 bases and the J gene lost 1 base, with 13 bases spanning the gap.

The chain couples TRBV5-8 to TRBJ2-2; TRBD1 matches 11 bases. V was pared by 7 bases and J by 7 bases, with 18 bases of the junction left unmatched. Germline CDR1 and CDR2: SGHTS and YDEGEE. The CDR3 is 18 residues long. CDR3 nucleotides: TGTGCCAGCCGACAAAAACCCGGACAGGGGGCGTATGGCGGGGAGCTGTTTTTT. It yields the protein CASRQKPGQGAYGGELFF.

This clone was observed a single time. The chain is built from TRBV9 and TRBJ2-2, with 7 positions matching TRBD1. Germline loops: CDR1 SGDLS, CDR2 YYNGEE. This CDR3 region has 14 residues. V shed 4 bases, J shed 6 bases, and the junction held 6 bases outside the gene matches. The CDR3 DNA reads TGTGCCAGCAGCCCCGGGACAGTCTCCGGGGAGCTGTTTTTT. Its translation is CASSPGTVSGELFF.

The gene calls are TRBV27 and TRBJ1-5; 9 nucleotides align to TRBD1. The V gene end was trimmed by 3 bases and the J gene end by 6 bases; junction bases not matched to a gene: 6. The CDR3 length is 15 residues. Germline V gene sequence: CDR1 MNHEY, CDR2 SMNVEV (reference sequence). The CDR3 coding sequence is TGTGCCAGCAGTTTGGGACAGGGCCGCGGTCAGCCCCAGCATTTT. Its protein is CASSLGQGRGQPQHF.

The gene calls are TRBV18 and TRBJ2-1; no firm D call. With 6 bases removed from V and 4 bases from J, the gap between germline ends came to 10 bases. The CDR3 sequence is 13 residues long. Germline V gene data show CDR1 as KGHSH and CDR2 as LQKENI. The DNA of the CDR3 is TGTGCCAGCTCTAGGTCCTCATACAATGAGCAGTTCTTC. Protein: CASSRSSYNEQFF.